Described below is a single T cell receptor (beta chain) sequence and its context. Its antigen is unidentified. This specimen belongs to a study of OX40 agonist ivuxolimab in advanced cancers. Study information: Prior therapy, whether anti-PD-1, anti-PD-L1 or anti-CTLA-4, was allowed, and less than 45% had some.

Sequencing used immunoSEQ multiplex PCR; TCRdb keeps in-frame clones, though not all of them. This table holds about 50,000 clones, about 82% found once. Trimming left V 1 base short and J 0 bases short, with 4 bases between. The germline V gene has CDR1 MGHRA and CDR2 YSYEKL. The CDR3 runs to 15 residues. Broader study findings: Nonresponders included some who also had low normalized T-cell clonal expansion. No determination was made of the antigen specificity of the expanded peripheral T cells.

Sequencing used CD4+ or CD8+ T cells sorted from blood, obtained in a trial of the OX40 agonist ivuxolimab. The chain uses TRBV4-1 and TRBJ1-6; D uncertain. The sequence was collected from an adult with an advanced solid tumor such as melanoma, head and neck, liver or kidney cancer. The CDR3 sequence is CASSQGSSYNSPLHF. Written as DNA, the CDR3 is TGCGCCAGCAGCCAAGGGAGCTCCTATAATTCACCCCTCCACTTT.